The clone carrying this T cell receptor (beta chain) was detected a few times. Its specificity is not known. V was pared by 7 bases and J by 2 bases, with 7 bases of the junction left unmatched. The CDR3 totals 15 residues. CDR1 and CDR2 (germline): LNHDA, SQIVND (reference sequence). The data are from a study of cytomegalovirus exposure and HLA in healthy donors. Study as a whole: The Caucasian-associated ancestry cluster held around 81% of 300 to 500 genotyped donors. Findings of the study overall: HLA allele associations emerged for roughly 17,000 TCR beta sequences in a later analysis, at 0.05 false discovery rate.

The PCR employed 60 Vbeta primers together with 13 Jbeta primers. Clones were read by immunoSEQ multiplex PCR, and TCRdb kept only the in-frame ones, dropping some. The repertoire holds over 200,000 clones, 82% seen once, with about 6% in the top ten. This clonotype was obtained from a man aged 40-49 years in good health and CMV-seropositive. The specimen was PBMCs. This chain connects TRBV19 to TRBJ2-2; 7 nucleotides agree with TRBD1. The CDR3 is CASTYRGLNTGELFF. In nucleotides, the CDR3 is TGTGCCAGTACCTACAGGGGCTTAAACACCGGGGAGCTGTTTTTT.